This TCR beta chain came from a study of cytomegalovirus exposure and HLA in healthy donors (dated by TCRdb to about 2017). A note on the overall study: According to an earlier analysis of several hundred of the donors, roughly 180 million T cells yielded 117 million unique TCR beta sequences and about 300 Gb of sequence data. Approximately 310 gigabases of sequencing data and 70 million to 95 million unique TCR sequences made up an early release that covered roughly 670 HLA-typed donors. Of the 300 to 450 genotyped donors, roughly 80% fell in the genetic ancestry cluster associated with self-reported Caucasian donors. The aim of the study was to test whether cataloging public T cell receptors could identify signatures of past pathogen exposure. The T cell repertoires of roughly 660 subjects were profiled by immunosequencing and related to cytomegalovirus serostatus. Besides the first cohort of 666 subjects, a separate validation cohort made up of 120 different subjects was used. To predict cytomegalovirus infection status, the study combined high-throughput TCR immunosequencing, statistical association of individual TCRs with disease status, and machine learning. To study patterns of TCR occurrence, a later analysis re-analyzed previously published TCR beta repertoires from more than 550 donors and added high-resolution HLA genotyping. The later analysis used no new phenotypic data to find candidate immune exposures, relying instead on TCR beta sequences and their occurrence across donors. An earlier analysis of 587 of the donors applied high-throughput TCR beta sequencing to assess whether each TCR beta V gene segment acted as functional or pseudogenic. Donor age, sex, ethnicity and CMV serostatus were collected together with the repertoire data. In a later genetic analysis, genome-wide SNP genotypes for about 55% of the 666 donors were used, and that subset was treated as a discovery cohort. All discovery cohort repertoires had been generated using a single sequencing platform. HLA typing covered class I and class II loci at four-digit resolution. Typing coverage varied by locus: about 620-640 donors for A, B, C, DRB1 and DQB1; roughly 520 for DQA1; about 590 for DPA1; approximately 450 for DPB1. Four or five DR-DQ haplotypes were treated as single units for association and clustering because of strong linkage in the cohort. On average, about 200,000 unique TCR beta nucleotide sequences were sequenced per donor among 300 to 500 genotyped donors of the cohort, with 15% to 20% of those sequences being non-productive. Beyond this particular receptor, the publication reports: The study listed 150 to 200 TCR beta chains as associated with cytomegalovirus. About 15 rarely observed V segments, including chromosome 9 orphons, were excluded from the earlier analysis of about 500 of the donors because counts were too low. The sequencing pipeline was judged likely to have produced a cluster of highly shared sequence variants as a technical artifact. In a later analysis, several top co-occurrence clusters were reported to appear linked to parvovirus B19, influenza, CMV and Epstein-Barr virus. HLA typing was unavailable for some donors at each locus, so association tests used only the typed subset. The presence/absence analyses assumed that sequencing depth was roughly uniform across donors, and that assumption may not be true. In a later analysis, around 17,000 TCR beta sequences were associated with specific HLA alleles at a false discovery rate of 0.05. According to the authors, the approach could potentially be generalized to other disease states and immunological phenotypes. When HLA alleles, especially DR and DQ, strongly co-occurred, attributing TCR associations to individual alleles was difficult. According to a later analysis, most CMV-associated TCR beta chains appeared to be HLA-restricted, and the HLA associations seemed to be driven largely by CMV exposure. According to a later genetic analysis, donors in an Asian-associated ancestry cluster had fewer N-insertions in productive TCRs than the approximately 650-donor mean. In a later analysis, HLA-associated TCR beta chains were found to be more clonally expanded and to have lower generation probabilities than equally common non-associated chains. A further reported finding was that TCR beta sequences accurately predicted the HLA-A and HLA-B alleles for most subjects in the first cohort. An earlier analysis of around 540 of the donors showed that most TCR beta V segments appeared in productive rearrangements either about 90% or about 30% of the time, which broadly matched IMGT annotations. For the cohort, immune exposure information was limited to CMV serostatus. In a later genetic analysis, a missense DCLRE1C variant was associated with V-gene and J-gene trimming of TCR beta chains, and the association was replicated in an independent cohort. A few of the identified cytomegalovirus-associated TCR beta chains were confirmed in vitro to be specific for cytomegalovirus antigens. Some IMGT-functional V segments, including TRBV6-2 and TRBV6-3, could not be distinguished by the 87-base-pair reads and were therefore excluded. In a later analysis, the rate of TCR association differed among HLA loci, with DRB1 alleles having the most associated TCRs and HLA-C alleles having the fewest. Correlated functional status among segregating V segments might be attributable to linkage disequilibrium, but an unknown experimental factor could not be ruled out. While some public TCRs were present in many individuals, most TCR sequences turned up only very rarely across donors. This cohort had only TCR beta chains sequenced, and the lack of alpha or paired-chain data limited which features could be detected. Cytomegalovirus status was reported to be diagnosed by the classifier with high specificity and sensitivity in both the original and validation cohorts.

In total, 666 healthy bone marrow donors made up the cohort. Cohort members were all nominally healthy when sampled, although unrecorded immune exposures were likely present. The donor was CMV seropositive and belonged to the group of 270 or so seropositive cohort members. Each donor provided a peripheral blood sample, and peripheral blood mononuclear cells were used for TCR beta sequencing. Genomic DNA was extracted from the blood cell samples with the Qiagen DNeasy Blood Extraction Kit. Receptor amplification or capture employed the immunoSEQ multiplex PCR assay. For the multiplex PCR, a mixture combining 60 forward primers for TCR Vbeta segments and 13 reverse primers for TCR Jbeta segments was used. The CDR3 region of rearranged TCR beta genes was amplified from genomic DNA with a multiplex PCR assay. Amplified TCR beta libraries were sequenced as 87-base-pair reads on the Illumina HiSeq System. In the source study's methods: In a later analysis, roughly 80 million unique TCR beta chains were counted across the 500 to 850 repertoires, and approximately 11 million of these chains were shared by at least two donors. Raw reads were error-corrected and collapsed into unique sequences with a nearest-neighbor algorithm that merged closely related sequences to remove PCR and sequencing errors. CDR3 sequences were aligned to IMGT reference sequences to assign V, D and J gene segments. For a sequence to be retained, a match of at least six nucleotides was required to both a V gene segment and a J gene segment. A rearrangement was called productive if the CDR3 had no stop codons and remained in frame with V and J, and every other rearrangement was called non-productive. CDR3 was defined by IMGT convention, running from the second conserved V-encoded cysteine to the conserved J-encoded phenylalanine. In an earlier analysis of roughly 610 of the donors, sequences lacking an unambiguous match to a single V gene segment were excluded. An earlier analysis of several hundred of the donors called V segments functional above 56.7% productive rearrangements and segregating when the between-donor standard deviation exceeded 5%. To diagnose cytomegalovirus status from the catalog of TCR beta chain sequences, a statistical classification framework was built. V and J gene assignment, in a later analysis, came from comparing TCR nucleotide sequences with IMGT/GENE-DB human TR gene sequences. A later analysis assigned CDR3 sequences and most-parsimonious VDJ recombination scenarios with the TCRdist pipeline. A later analysis defined each TCR beta chain by its CDR3 amino acid sequence plus V-gene family, and excluded reads lacking a unique V-gene family. To address suspected cross-contamination and a sequencing artifact, a later analysis removed 592 highly shared, low-generation-probability nucleotide sequences. A later analysis calculated a clonal expansion index for each public chain from normalized within-repertoire ranks of inferred template counts. A later analysis computed generation probabilities with a VDJ recombination model fitted to out-of-frame rearrangements, and checked the results against IGoR. A later analysis scored TCR-TCR, TCR-HLA and TCR-CMV co-occurrence with hypergeometric tests, applying a repertoire-size bias correction to TCR pairs. False discovery rates were estimated in a later analysis by permuting HLA or CMV assignments 20 times. In a later analysis, co-occurring TCRs were grouped with DBSCAN, and TCRdist sequence similarity was added when clustering was performed within HLA-allele-positive subsets. For co-occurrence clustering, repertoires with fewer than 30,000 or more than 120,000 public chains were excluded, along with several repertoires with anomalous nucleotide sharing. Sourced from immuneACCESS, this table was stored by TCRdb with only in-frame sequences that have V and J called. A share of the clones is absent; for the studies checked, an unresolved V gene accounts for under half, and the remainder has no known explanation. From that table come the V and J calls and clone size; the DNA was used to work out D and trimming. Counted in this sample were some 51,000 clones; 55% to 85% of them appeared once. The ten largest clones take up roughly 35% of the sample.

For this clone: It lacks a known antigen. No per-base quality is available; no much larger clone lies one base away.

Germline trimming: 0 bases from V, 0 bases from J; junction bases outside gene matches: 16. CDR1 is given as SGHTA and CDR2 as FQGNSA, both from the germline V gene. The CDR3, cysteine through phenylalanine, is 20 amino acids long. Just CDR3 DNA is preserved here, 60 bases in frame from base 1. The chain is encoded by TRBV7-2 joined to TRBJ2-7, and TRBD1 matches 8 of the central bases. This clonotype originated in a man aged 35 to 55 in good health and CMV-seropositive. Sequencing was carried out using PBMCs. The CDR3 protein sequence reads: CASSLAVGQGALLSSYEQYF. The DNA sequence reads TGTGCCAGCAGCTTAGCGGTGGGGCAGGGGGCCCTTCTAAGCTCCTACGAGCAGTACTTC.